One and the same sample provided the 22 T cell receptor beta chains below, sequenced in a study of tumor-infiltrating lymphocytes in primary liver carcinoma. For blood RNA, unsorted whole blood served as the source, and germline DNA was extracted too. Production of TCR beta cDNA used roughly 480 ng total RNA together with a constant-region primer. ARM-PCR was slightly modified, and three nested multiplex PCR rounds with it gave rise to the TCR beta libraries. Primers for the first two PCR rounds were TRBV1-TRBV30 forward primers and a C-beta reverse primer (approximately 10 cycles per round). TCRdb independently ran MiXCR on the multiplex PCR reads; one entry per CDR3 protein. Of approximately 330,000 distinct CDR3 sequences listed, 65% are singletons. Material for sequencing was peripheral blood. Source of these receptors: a man aged 35 to 55 with primary liver carcinoma and hepatitis B virus infection.

Worth noting for this clonotype: A read error may account for a junction end that differs from germline. The rearrangement joins TRBV11-2 to TRBJ2-7; 12 bases are a match to TRBD2. The CDR3 has 16 residues. CDR1 and CDR2 (germline): SGHAT, FQNNGV. The DNA for the CDR3 is TGTGCCATCAGCTTATGTGGGACTAGCGGGCTCTACGAGCAGTACTTC. This translates into CAISLCGTSGLYEQYF.

The sample holds many counts of this clonotype. V usage is TRBV6-5 and J usage is TRBJ1-5, with D possibly being TRBD1 (5 bases). The CDR3 contains 14 residues. Germline V gene lookup returns CDR1 MNHEY and CDR2 SVGAGI. V dropped 2 bases and J dropped 6 bases, with 11 bases sitting between them. CDR3 nucleotides: TGTGCCAGCAGTTACAGCAGGGTGGGTCAGCCCCAGCATTTT. Its protein product is CASSYSRVGQPQHF.

Comments on this clonotype: Being one base from a much bigger clone, this may be a read error. The rearrangement links TRBV5-5 to TRBJ2-3, with D hard to call. This CDR3 contains 12 residues. Germline V gene lookup returns CDR1 SGHKS and CDR2 YYEKEE (reference sequence). Between the trimmed V and J ends, which lost 2 bases and 14 bases, there was a span of 15 bases. CDR3 protein: CASSFSQDPWYF. The CDR3 DNA is TGTGCCAGCAGCTTTTCTCAGGACCCTTGGTATTTT.

This clonotype occurred many times. The chain has TRBV12-3 or TRBV12-4 and TRBJ2-2; 9 bases fit TRBD2. V was pared by 4 bases and J by 7 bases, with 7 bases of the junction left unmatched. The CDR3 loop spans 15 amino acids. CDR3 loop: CASSSRASGNGELFF. The CDR3 DNA is TGTGCCAGCAGTTCGAGGGCTAGCGGGAACGGGGAGCTGTTTTTT.

A remark on this clonotype: Here the CDR3 omits its conserved ending phenylalanine or tryptophan, so a read error is the likely source. The CDR3: CASSLYRLVSYQFY. In nucleotides, the CDR3 is TGTGCCAGCAGCTTATACCGGCTAGTTAGTTACCAGTTCTAC. V gene TRBV11-2 combines with J gene TRBJ2-1; the D is unclear. The CDR3 totals 14 residues. Trimming cost V 2 bases and J 13 bases, with 18 bases left between them. CDR1 and CDR2 from the germline V gene are SGHAT and FQNNGV.

Comments on this clonotype: No conserved phenylalanine or tryptophan is present at the end of the CDR3, so a read error is the likely explanation. It is unclear where the CDR3 begins or ends on the DNA, so no DNA is shown, and the CDR3 is as TCRdb lists it. The chain recombines TRBV11-2 with TRBJ2-1; the table's D call, TRBD2, was not checked against the DNA. The CDR3 is 17 amino acids in total, end residues counted. Germline V gene lookup returns CDR1 SGHAT and CDR2 FQNNGV. This chain's CDR3 is CASSLGGASGLYNEEFL.

CDR3 in amino acids: CASRLAREDNEQFF. The CDR3 DNA is TGCGCCAGCAGGTTAGCCCGGGAGGACAATGAGCAGTTCTTC. The chain joins TRBV10-2 to TRBJ2-1; TRBD2 matches at 7 bases. The CDR3 covers 14 residues. Germline-derived CDR1 and CDR2 are WSHSY and SAAADI. V lost 6 bases to trimming and J lost 5 bases; unmatched junction nucleotides: 7.

This clonotype has a count of ten or more. The rearrangement uses TRBV4-1 and TRBJ1-6, with 9 bases matching TRBD1. CDR3 length: 16 residues. Germline V gene sequence: CDR1 MGHRA, CDR2 YSYEKL. Trimming at V came to 3 bases and at J to 7 bases, leaving 7 bases not matched to a gene. In DNA, the CDR3 is TGCGCCAGCAGCCAGGCCGGGACAGGGCGCAATTCACCCCTCCACTTT. Translated, it gives CASSQAGTGRNSPLHF.

This clonotype was counted only a few times. This chain links TRBV6-2 or TRBV6-3 with TRBJ2-1; a weak D match, TRBD2 (6 bases). The CDR3 totals 17 residues. The germline V and J ends were trimmed by 0 bases and 4 bases, with 16 bases remaining between them. Germline CDR1 is MNHEY and CDR2 is SVGEGT. For the CDR3, the DNA is TGTGCCAGCAGTTACTCGTCGGGTTCGGCGGGATACAATGAGCAGTTCTTC. This gives the protein CASSYSSGSAGYNEQFF.

For this clonotype: It is likely a read error, because the conserved phenylalanine at the end of the CDR3 is missing. V is TRBV7-9 and J is TRBJ1-1; D ambiguous. Germline CDR1 and CDR2: SEHNR and FQNEAQ (reference sequence). The ends were cut back, 3 bases at V and 0 bases at J, with 8 bases in the middle. The CDR3 spans 14 residues. The CDR3 loop reads CASSFAVVNTEAFC. The CDR3 nucleotides read TGTGCCAGCAGCTTCGCGGTAGTGAACACTGAAGCTTTCTGT.

This clonotype was counted only a few times. J is TRBJ2-1 and V is TRBV12-3 or TRBV12-4, with D perhaps TRBD1 or TRBD2 (7 bases each). V gave up 6 bases and J gave up 8 bases, with 14 bases separating them. CDR3 length: 13 amino acids. The CDR3 DNA reads as TGTGCCAGCAGCCAGGGGGGGAGGGATGAGCAGTTCTTC. As protein: CASSQGGRDEQFF.

Worth noting for this clonotype: Compared with germline, one end of the junction differs, possibly owing to a read error. This sequence joins TRBV5-1 and TRBJ2-7; 11 bases match TRBD1. This CDR3 region has 15 residues. Germline CDR1 is SGHRS and CDR2 is YFSETQ. DNA for the CDR3: TGCGCCAGCAGCTTAGGACAGGGGGCGTCGTACGAGAAGTACTTC. Its protein product is CASSLGQGASYEKYF.

The sample holds many counts of this clonotype. V usage is TRBV10-3 and J usage is TRBJ2-7; D is perhaps TRBD1 (5 bases). The length of the CDR3 is 14 residues. Trimming left V 7 bases short and J 0 bases short, with 13 bases between. Germline V gene sequence: CDR1 ENHRY, CDR2 SYGVKD. As DNA, the CDR3 is TGTGCCATCACCCCAGGGTCGAGCTCCTACGAGCAGTACTTC. It specifies CAITPGSSSYEQYF.

In regard to this clonotype: No conserved phenylalanine or tryptophan is present at the end of the CDR3, so a read error is the likely explanation. The V call is TRBV11-2, the J call TRBJ2-1, with 8 positions matching TRBD1. Germline CDR1 reads SGHAT; CDR2 reads FQNNGV. This CDR3 has 15 residues. CDR3 loop: CVSSARTGMLVEQFI. The CDR3 DNA reads as TGTGTCAGCAGCGCACGGACAGGGATGCTCGTCGAGCAGTTCATC.

This clonotype has just a few counts. This chain connects TRBV4-1 to TRBJ2-7; 7 bases align to TRBD2. Germline V gives CDR1 MGHRA, CDR2 YSYEKL. Trimming took 1 base from V and 3 from J; bases not matched to a gene: 6. This CDR3 is built from 15 residues. CDR3 sequence reads: CASSQGGGVGYEQYF. In DNA form, the CDR3 reads TGCGCCAGCAGCCAAGGGGGAGGGGTGGGCTACGAGCAGTACTTC.

The chain uses TRBV5-6 and TRBJ2-4, with D possibly being TRBD1 (6 bases). The CDR3 is 18 amino acids. Germline assignment: CDR1 SGHDT and CDR2 YYEEEE. Trimming pared 0 bases from V and 3 bases from J, leaving 19 bases between. The CDR3 DNA reads as TGTGCCAGCAGCTTGGGACCTAAACAGGGCGTTGTCAAAAACATTCAGTACTTC. It yields the protein CASSLGPKQGVVKNIQYF.

The gene calls are TRBV6-2 or TRBV6-3 and TRBJ2-7; 7 bases map to TRBD2. V lost 5 bases to trimming and J lost 4 bases; unmatched junction nucleotides: 8. Germline CDR1 and CDR2: MNHEY and SVGEGT. CDR3 size: 14 residues. In DNA form, the CDR3 reads TGTGCCAGCAGTCGCCGAGGAGCGGGATACGAGCAGTACTTC. Protein product: CASSRRGAGYEQYF.

About this clonotype itself: A single base separates this from a much larger clone, so it may be a read error. This rearrangement joins TRBV6-2 or TRBV6-3 to TRBJ1-5, with D unclear. CDR3 length: 12 residues. The V gene's germline CDR1 is MNHEY and CDR2 SVGEGT. V was shortened by 2 bases and J by 15 bases, with 14 bases between the two germline ends. CDR3 in amino acids: CASSYPFRPAHF. The CDR3 nucleotides read TGTGCCAGCAGTTACCCGTTTAGACCCGCGCATTTT.

This clonotype was picked up one time. A read error is possible here, since a much larger clone lies one base away. The chain combines TRBV12-3 or TRBV12-4 with TRBJ1-2; 9 positions agree with TRBD1. This CDR3 region has 13 residues. CDR3 nucleotide sequence: TGTGCCAGCAGCAGGGGGACAGGGAATGGCTACATCTTC. Protein: CASSRGTGNGYIF.

In this sample, this clonotype turned up many times. CDR3 nucleotides: TGTGCCAGCAGGGGGAACACTGAAGCTTTCTTT. This encodes CASRGNTEAFF. The chain carries TRBV6-5 and TRBJ1-1; no firm D call. V was trimmed by 6 bases and J by 1 base, leaving 3 bases between them. This CDR3 comprises 11 residues. Germline V gene sequence: CDR1 MNHEY, CDR2 SVGAGI.

This clonotype has just one count. This clone may be a read error of a much larger clone one base away. The rearrangement links TRBV7-9 to TRBJ1-4; maybe TRBD1 (6 bases). The V end lost 9 bases, the J end lost 7 bases, and 12 bases lay between the germline ends. There are 12 residues in the CDR3. Germline V gives CDR1 SEHNR, CDR2 FQNEAQ (reference sequence). CDR3 in DNA: TGTGCCAGTGAAGGACAGTCTGAAAAACTGTTTTTT. Its protein product is CASEGQSEKLFF.

Only a few counts were recorded for this clonotype. The CDR3 bases are TGTGCCAGCAGCTTAATGGCGGGAGGGCGAGAGACCCAGTACTTC. Translated: CASSLMAGGRETQYF. The chain combines TRBV5-4 with TRBJ2-5; TRBD2 agrees at 9 bases. V lost 2 bases and J lost 4; bases outside the gene matches: 6. The CDR3 runs to 15 residues. CDR1 and CDR2 (germline): SGHNT, YYREEE (reference sequence).